Listed below are T cell receptor beta chains from one sample, sequenced in a study of spatial heterogeneity in lung cancer. Each CDR3 protein gets one entry after TCRdb re-called the 5' RACE reads with MiXCR. The table records 3,500 to 4,000 distinct CDR3 sequences, over 9% of them present only once. The sample consisted of lung tumor tissue, taken at surgery. The source of these receptors is a female donor with early-stage non-small cell lung cancer. The conserved cysteine and the conserved F or W are not part of the CDR3 here.

>TRBJ2-5|TRBV3-1
ASSGADQGAGETQY
>TRBJ1-1|TRBV18
ASSPLPLSSGNTEAF
>TRBJ1-5|TRBV18
ASSQIQGYGSNQPQH
>TRBJ1-3|TRBV5-1
ASSSTSDRTGNTIY
>TRBJ2-1|TRBV11-2
ASSLLGGGEQF
>TRBJ1-4|TRBV7-2
ASSLTPPGARGTNEKLF
>TRBJ1-1|TRBV19
ASSIGRAVATEAF
>TRBJ1-2|TRBV4-3
ASSQAGTGYGYT
>TRBJ2-5|TRBV4-2
ASSTTSGGPGGAQY
>TRBJ1-4|TRBV6-6
ASSYSRGGRIEKLF
>TRBJ2-7|TRBV20-1
SASFVGQLREQY
>TRBJ2-5|TRBV20-1
SAIVPGGNQETQY
>TRBJ2-1|TRBV11-3
ASSLDGQGGNEQF